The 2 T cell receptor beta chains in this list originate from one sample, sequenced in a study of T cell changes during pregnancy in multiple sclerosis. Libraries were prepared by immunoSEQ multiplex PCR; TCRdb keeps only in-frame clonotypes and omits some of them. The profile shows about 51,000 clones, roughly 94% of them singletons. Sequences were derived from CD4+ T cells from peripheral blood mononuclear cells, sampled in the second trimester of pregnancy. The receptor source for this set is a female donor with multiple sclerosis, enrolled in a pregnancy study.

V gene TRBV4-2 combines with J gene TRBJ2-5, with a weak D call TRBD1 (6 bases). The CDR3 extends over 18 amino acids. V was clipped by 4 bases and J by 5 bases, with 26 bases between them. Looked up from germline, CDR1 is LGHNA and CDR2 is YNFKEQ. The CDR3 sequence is CASSPGSVRGISLETQYF. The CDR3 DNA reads TGTGCCAGCAGCCCGGGATCGGTCAGGGGAATCAGTCTTGAGACCCAGTACTTC.

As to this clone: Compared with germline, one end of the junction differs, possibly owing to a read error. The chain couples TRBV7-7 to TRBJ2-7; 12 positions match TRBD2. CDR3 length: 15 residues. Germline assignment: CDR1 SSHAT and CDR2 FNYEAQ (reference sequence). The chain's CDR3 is CASSLGLAGNYEQYF. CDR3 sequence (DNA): TGTGCTAGCAGCTTAGGACTAGCGGGAAACTACGAGCAGTACTTC.